This TCR beta chain was recovered during a study of identical twins. Whole-study findings and limits: Within twin pairs, the out-of-frame alpha sequences they shared showed excess low generation probability.

TCRdb re-called the 5' RACE reads with MiXCR, one entry per CDR3 protein. The sample lists 500,000 or so distinct CDR3 sequences, roughly 13% occurring once. This clonotype was seen repeatedly, ten times or more. Its antigen is currently unknown. These data also formed part of another study, on yellow fever vaccine responses in identical twins.

The sequencing sample was made of CD4+ T cells sorted from blood. The clonotype comes from a woman aged 18 to 35 in good health.

DNA for the CDR3: TGTGCCAGCAGCGTAGGGGATAGCGGGAGCAATGAGCAGTTCTTC. This translates into CASSVGDSGSNEQFF. The V call is TRBV9, the J call TRBJ2-1, with 9 positions matching TRBD2. Germline V gene data show CDR1 as SGDLS and CDR2 as YYNGEE. The V and J ends lost 0 bases and 6 bases, in that order; junction bases with no gene match: 4. This CDR3 has 15 amino acids.